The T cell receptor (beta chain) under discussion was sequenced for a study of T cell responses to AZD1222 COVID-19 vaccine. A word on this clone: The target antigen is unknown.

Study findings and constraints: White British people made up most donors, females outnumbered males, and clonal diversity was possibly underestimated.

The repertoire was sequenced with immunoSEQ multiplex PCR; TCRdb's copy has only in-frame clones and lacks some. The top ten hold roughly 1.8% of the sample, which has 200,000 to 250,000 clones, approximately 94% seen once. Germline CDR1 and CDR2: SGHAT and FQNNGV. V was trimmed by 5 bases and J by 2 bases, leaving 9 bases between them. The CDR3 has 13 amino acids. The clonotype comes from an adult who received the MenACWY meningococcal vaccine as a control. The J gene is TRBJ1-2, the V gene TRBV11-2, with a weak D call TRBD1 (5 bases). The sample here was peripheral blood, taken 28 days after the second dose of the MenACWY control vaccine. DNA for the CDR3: TGTGCCAGCAGCCAAGGGGTGAACTATGGCTACACCTTC. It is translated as CASSQGVNYGYTF.